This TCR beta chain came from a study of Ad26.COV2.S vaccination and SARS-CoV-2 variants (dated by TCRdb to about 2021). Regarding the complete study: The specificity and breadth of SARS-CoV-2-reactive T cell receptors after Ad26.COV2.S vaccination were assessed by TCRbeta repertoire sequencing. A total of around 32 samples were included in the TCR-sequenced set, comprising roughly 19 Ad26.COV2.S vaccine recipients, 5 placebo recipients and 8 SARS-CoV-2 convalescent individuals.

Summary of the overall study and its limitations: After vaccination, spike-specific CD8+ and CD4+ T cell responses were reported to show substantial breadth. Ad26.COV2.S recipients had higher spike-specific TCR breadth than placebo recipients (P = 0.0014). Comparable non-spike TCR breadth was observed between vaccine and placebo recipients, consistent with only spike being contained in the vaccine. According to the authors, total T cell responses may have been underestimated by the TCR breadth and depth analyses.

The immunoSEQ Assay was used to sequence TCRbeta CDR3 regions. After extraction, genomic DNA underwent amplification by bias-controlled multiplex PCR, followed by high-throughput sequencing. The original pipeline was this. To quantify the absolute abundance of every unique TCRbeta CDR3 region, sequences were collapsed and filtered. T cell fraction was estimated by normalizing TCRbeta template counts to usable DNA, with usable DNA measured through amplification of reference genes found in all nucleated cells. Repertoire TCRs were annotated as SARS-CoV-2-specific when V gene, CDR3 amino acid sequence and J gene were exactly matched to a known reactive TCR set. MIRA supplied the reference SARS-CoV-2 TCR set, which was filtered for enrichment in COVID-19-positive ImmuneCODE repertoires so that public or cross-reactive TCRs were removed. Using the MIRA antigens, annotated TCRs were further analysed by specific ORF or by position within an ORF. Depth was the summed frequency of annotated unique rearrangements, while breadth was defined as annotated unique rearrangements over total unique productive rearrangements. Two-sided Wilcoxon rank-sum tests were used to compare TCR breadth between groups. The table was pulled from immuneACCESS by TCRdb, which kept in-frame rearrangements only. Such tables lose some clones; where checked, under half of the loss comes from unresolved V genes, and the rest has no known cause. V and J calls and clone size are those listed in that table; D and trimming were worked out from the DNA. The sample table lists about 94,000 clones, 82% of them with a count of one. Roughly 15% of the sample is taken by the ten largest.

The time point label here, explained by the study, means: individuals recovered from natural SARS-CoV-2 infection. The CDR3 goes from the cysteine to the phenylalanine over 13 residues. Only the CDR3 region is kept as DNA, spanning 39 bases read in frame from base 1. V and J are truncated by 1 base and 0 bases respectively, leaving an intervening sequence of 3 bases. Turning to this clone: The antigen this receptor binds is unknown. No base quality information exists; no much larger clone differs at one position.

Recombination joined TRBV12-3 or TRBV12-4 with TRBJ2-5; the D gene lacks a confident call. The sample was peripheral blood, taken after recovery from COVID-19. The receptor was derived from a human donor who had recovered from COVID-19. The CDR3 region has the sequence CASSLVYQETQYF. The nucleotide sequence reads TGTGCCAGCAGTTTAGTATACCAAGAGACCCAGTACTTC.